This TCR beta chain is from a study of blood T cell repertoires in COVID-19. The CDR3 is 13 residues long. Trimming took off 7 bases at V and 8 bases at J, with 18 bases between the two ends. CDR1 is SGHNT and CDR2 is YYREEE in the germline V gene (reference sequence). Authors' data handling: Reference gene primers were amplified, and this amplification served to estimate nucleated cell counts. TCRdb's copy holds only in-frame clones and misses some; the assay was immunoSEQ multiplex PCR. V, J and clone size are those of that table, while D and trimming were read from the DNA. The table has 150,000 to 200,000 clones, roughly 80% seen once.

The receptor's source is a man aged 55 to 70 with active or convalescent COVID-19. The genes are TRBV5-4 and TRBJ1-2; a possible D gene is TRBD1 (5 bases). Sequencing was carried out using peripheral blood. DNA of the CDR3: TGTGCCAGCGGGAGGAGGGGCCCGGGGGGCTACACCTTC. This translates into CASGRRGPGGYTF.